This TCR beta chain was recorded in a study of neoadjuvant anti-PD-1 for oral cavity cancer. Stage II-IVA oral cavity squamous cell carcinoma was new and untreated by systemic or radiation therapy. Cohort: HPV-negative, locally advanced oral cavity squamous cell carcinoma patients. The V segment lost 5 bases and the J segment 3 bases; nucleotides outside the gene matches: 6. The CDR3 is 15 amino acids. Germline V CDR1 and CDR2: SGHAT, FQNNGV. This table comes from immunoSEQ multiplex PCR, and its TCRdb copy is limited to in-frame clones, with some not included. The sample records more than 7,500 clones, over 40% being singletons.

The chain carries TRBV11-2 and TRBJ1-1, with 10 nucleotides matching TRBD1. The source was tumor tissue, collected before nivolumab (anti-PD-1) treatment. The receptor comes from a person aged 35-79 years with oral cavity squamous cell carcinoma. The CDR3 loop reads CASSPPGTGDTEAFF. The CDR3 coding sequence is TGTGCCAGCAGCCCCCCCGGGACAGGGGACACTGAAGCTTTCTTT.